The rows below give T cell receptor beta chains drawn from one sample of a study of response to subunit inactivated influenza vaccine. TCRdb re-analysed the RT-PCR reads in MiXCR, keeping a single row per CDR3 protein. The data contain 400,000 to 650,000 distinct CDR3 sequences, 6% to 9% of them singletons. Sequenced here: PBMCs from blood, sampled around 25 months after vaccination. Source of these receptors: a man aged 45 to 75 who received an inactivated influenza vaccine. CDR3s leave out the opening cysteine and the closing phenylalanine or tryptophan. Clone sizes are given selectively: once, few, many, or a class where the clone is expanded.

size,J,V,CDR3
few,TRBJ2-1,TRBV7-9,ASSLETGYEQF
.,TRBJ2-7,TRBV20-1,SASNLAGVPGGYEQY
.,TRBJ2-5,TRBV18,ASSPAGAVRETQY
many,TRBJ2-1,TRBV20-1,SAESAGAFNEQF
many,TRBJ2-3,TRBV5-6,ASSLTTSGGQTDTQY
many,TRBJ2-4,TRBV7-2,ASSPPGAKNIQY
many,TRBJ2-3,TRBV12-3/TRBV12-4,ASSLTSGGADTQY
.,TRBJ2-7,TRBV18,ASSPGWFYEQY
many,TRBJ2-5,TRBV7-9,ASSLDGGVLETQY
many,TRBJ2-5,TRBV4-3,ASSQELRDGEETQY
.,TRBJ2-1,TRBV12-3/TRBV12-4,ASSHRGWSSYNEQF
many,TRBJ1-3,TRBV12-3/TRBV12-4,ASSPGRSSGNTIY
many,TRBJ2-5,TRBV20-1,SAREFASGAQETQY
.,TRBJ1-2,TRBV10-3,AISDSGHTVGGYT
few,TRBJ2-7,TRBV5-1,ASSIGTGGAYEQY
many,TRBJ2-6,TRBV6-2/TRBV6-3,ASTPSGTGLAIGSGANVLT
few,TRBJ2-2,TRBV4-3,ASSLRGGVIGELF
.,TRBJ2-5,TRBV20-1,SASPLQGLQETQY
.,TRBJ2-4,TRBV24-1,ATSDSTVPGFQY
few,TRBJ1-1,TRBV12-3/TRBV12-4,ASTSNTEAF
.,TRBJ2-2,TRBV6-1,ASSQAGVRINTGELF
.,TRBJ2-3,TRBV6-2/TRBV6-3,ASSSIRAGYADTQY
many,TRBJ2-3,TRBV24-1,ATSDGPTSGRSTDTQY